The rows below give T cell receptor beta chains drawn from one sample of a study of T cell repertoires in cytomegalovirus infection. Via MiXCR, TCRdb re-called the reads, giving one row per CDR3 protein. The repertoire holds some 200,000 distinct CDR3 sequences, with about a tenth as singletons. The specimen was PBMCs. These receptor sequences come from a human donor in good health (CMV status not recorded). Some clones in this sample may be carry-over from other donors' samples. The CDR3 runs from the conserved cysteine through the conserved F or W. The D gene is left open where the match is weak. Only part of the rows carry a size: once, few, many, or a class if the clone is expanded.

J gene | D gene | V gene | clone size | CDR3 DNA | CDR3 protein
TRBJ2-1 | TRBD2 | TRBV20-1 | . | TGCAGTGCTGGGGGGACTAGCGGATACAATGAGCAGTTCTTC | CSAGGTSGYNEQFF
TRBJ1-5 | . | TRBV5-1 | . | TGCGCCAGCAGCTTAGGTCAGGGCGAAGAGCCCCAGCATTTT | CASSLGQGEEPQHF
TRBJ1-2 | TRBD1 | TRBV5-1 | many | TGCGCCAGCAGTCAGTCCACAGGGGGCATAAGGAACTATGGCTACACCTTC | CASSQSTGGIRNYGYTF
TRBJ2-3 | . | TRBV12-5 | . | TGTGCTAGTGGTTTGGGGACTACCCCTTCCACAGATACGCAGTATTTT | CASGLGTTPSTDTQYF
TRBJ1-1 | . | TRBV4-3 | . | TGCGCCAGCAGCCAAGATGGGCACGTAGAAGCTTTCTTT | CASSQDGHVEAFF
TRBJ2-5 | TRBD2 | TRBV28 | . | TGTGCCAGCAGTTTGTCGCTAGCGGGAGGCAAGACCCAGTACTTC | CASSLSLAGGKTQYF
TRBJ2-5 | . | TRBV15 | . | TGTGCCACCAGCCTCAGTGGGGAACAAGAGACCCAGTACTTC | CATSLSGEQETQYF
TRBJ2-7 | TRBD2 | TRBV7-2 | many | TGTGCCAGCAGCCCCGGACTAGCGGGGGTCTACGAGCAGTACTTC | CASSPGLAGVYEQYF
TRBJ1-6 | . | TRBV28 | many | TGTGCCAGCAGTCGGACAGCCCATAATTCACCCCTCCACTTT | CASSRTAHNSPLHF
TRBJ2-7 | . | TRBV29-1 | many | TGCAGCGTTGGGGGGGCCGCCTACGAGCAGTACTTC | CSVGGAAYEQYF
TRBJ2-1 | . | TRBV20-1 | many | TGCAGTGCTAGAGAACTTGGGACCCGTCTCGGTGAGCAGTTCTTC | CSARELGTRLGEQFF
TRBJ2-5 | TRBD2 | TRBV28 | many | TGTGCCAGCAGTCTCAGGACTAGCGGGGACCAAGAGACCCAGTACTTC | CASSLRTSGDQETQYF
TRBJ2-1 | . | TRBV7-7 | . | TGTGCTAGCAGCTCCTCTTTACAGGGAAGGCAGTTCTTC | CASSSSLQGRQFF
TRBJ1-1 | TRBD1 | TRBV20-1 | many | TGCAGTGCCCTGGGACAGGGGGTAGCTTTCTTT | CSALGQGVAFF
TRBJ1-2 | . | TRBV20-1 | few | TGCAGTGCCTCACAGGGTCAGACCCTCTATGGCTACACCTTC | CSASQGQTLYGYTF
TRBJ1-1 | . | TRBV7-2 | many | TGTGCCAGCAACCAGCCCCAGAACACTGAAGCTTTCTTT | CASNQPQNTEAFF
TRBJ1-4 | TRBD1 | TRBV7-2 | many | TGTGCCAGCAGCCCAACCGGGACAGGGGACGAAAAACTGTTTTTT | CASSPTGTGDEKLFF
TRBJ1-5 | TRBD1 | TRBV12-3/TRBV12-4 | few | TGTGCCAGCAGCCACAGAACAGGGGTCAGCAATCAGCCCCAGCATTTT | CASSHRTGVSNQPQHF
TRBJ1-2 | . | TRBV28 | few | TGTGCCAGCAGCCCATGGGGAGGCTATGGCTACACCTTC | CASSPWGGYGYTF
TRBJ2-5 | . | TRBV5-6 | . | TGTGCCAGCAACGGACGGCTACAAGAGACCCAGTACTTC | CASNGRLQETQYF
TRBJ2-3 | . | TRBV7-2 | many | TGTGCCAGCAGCCAGAGACGAACAGATACGCAGTATTTT | CASSQRRTDTQYF
TRBJ2-3 | . | TRBV28 | few | TGTGCCAGCAGTTACCTCCGACCCCGCAGCTCGGCCACAGATACGCAGTATTTT | CASSYLRPRSSATDTQYF
TRBJ1-5 | . | TRBV19 | many | TGTGCCAGTAGAGGCGGGACTTCGAATCAGCCCCAGCATTTT | CASRGGTSNQPQHF
TRBJ2-7 | . | TRBV7-2 | many | TGTGCCAGCAGCTTAGAATACGCCAGGGTGTACGAGCAGTACTTC | CASSLEYARVYEQYF
TRBJ2-5 | . | TRBV18 | . | TGTGCCAGCTCACCAGGGATCTCAGAGACCCAGTACTTC | CASSPGISETQYF
TRBJ2-1 | . | TRBV11-2 | few | TGTGCCAGCAGCCCCATAGGGGGAGGCGAGCAGTTCTTC | CASSPIGGGEQFF
TRBJ2-1 | . | TRBV7-2 | many | TGTGCCAGCAGCTTATTTTTGAATGAGCAGTTCTTC | CASSLFLNEQFF
TRBJ2-5 | . | TRBV6-2/TRBV6-3 | . | TGTGCCAGCAGTTACAATCCGATCCAAGAGACCCAGTACTTC | CASSYNPIQETQYF
TRBJ2-3 | TRBD1 | TRBV28 | few | TGTGCCAGCAGAGGACGGACAGGCCTATTCACAGATACGCAGTATTTT | CASRGRTGLFTDTQYF
TRBJ2-5 | . | TRBV9 | few | TGTGCCAGCAGCGTAACATGGTGGGCCCAACAAGAGACCCAGTACTTC | CASSVTWWAQQETQYF
TRBJ2-3 | . | TRBV4-1 | few | TGTGCCAGCAGCCGGCTACCCGGCACAGATACGCAGTATTTT | CASSRLPGTDTQYF
TRBJ1-5 | . | TRBV4-1 | . | TGCGCCAGCAGCCAACGATACAGGGTTAGCAATCAGCCCCAGCATTTT | CASSQRYRVSNQPQHF
TRBJ1-6 | . | TRBV5-5 | few | TGTGCCAGCAGCTTGGAGGTCCATAATTCACCCCTCCACTTT | CASSLEVHNSPLHF
TRBJ1-5 | . | TRBV4-1 | few | TGCGCCAGCAGCCAAGATCTTTCAGATTATAGCAATCAGCCCCAGCATTTT | CASSQDLSDYSNQPQHF
TRBJ2-2 | . | TRBV7-2 | many | TGTGCCAGCAGCCCCTTGGATGAGGGGGGGCTGTTTTTT | CASSPLDEGGLFF
TRBJ2-7 | TRBD1 | TRBV29-1 | . | TGCAGCGCTGTCGGGACAGGGGCCTACGAGCAGTACTTC | CSAVGTGAYEQYF
TRBJ2-5 | TRBD2 | TRBV7-2 | medium-sized | TGTGCCAGCAGCCCCTTGGCGGGGGGGATAGAGACCCAGTACTTC | CASSPLAGGIETQYF
TRBJ2-7 | TRBD2 | TRBV7-2 | many | TGTGCCAGCAGCTTAACTAGCGGGGGGGGCATGGAGCAGTACTTC | CASSLTSGGGMEQYF
TRBJ2-7 | TRBD1 | TRBV4-1 | . | TGCGCCAGCAGCCAAGATTGGACAGGGAGTTCCTACGAGCAGTACTTC | CASSQDWTGSSYEQYF
TRBJ1-4 | . | TRBV7-2 | many | TGTGCCAGCAGCTTAGAACGGGCATCGTATGGTAATGAAAAACTGTTTTTT | CASSLERASYGNEKLFF
TRBJ1-2 | . | TRBV20-1 | many | TGCAGTGCTAAGCCAGACGGCTACACCTTC | CSAKPDGYTF
TRBJ1-2 | TRBD1 | TRBV7-2 | many | TGTGCCAGCAGCCGGAGGGCAGGGGGTGATGGCTACACCTTC | CASSRRAGGDGYTF
TRBJ2-1 | TRBD2 | TRBV7-2 | many | TGTGCCAGCAGCTTTAGGACTAGCGGGTGGAATGAGCAGTTCTTC | CASSFRTSGWNEQFF